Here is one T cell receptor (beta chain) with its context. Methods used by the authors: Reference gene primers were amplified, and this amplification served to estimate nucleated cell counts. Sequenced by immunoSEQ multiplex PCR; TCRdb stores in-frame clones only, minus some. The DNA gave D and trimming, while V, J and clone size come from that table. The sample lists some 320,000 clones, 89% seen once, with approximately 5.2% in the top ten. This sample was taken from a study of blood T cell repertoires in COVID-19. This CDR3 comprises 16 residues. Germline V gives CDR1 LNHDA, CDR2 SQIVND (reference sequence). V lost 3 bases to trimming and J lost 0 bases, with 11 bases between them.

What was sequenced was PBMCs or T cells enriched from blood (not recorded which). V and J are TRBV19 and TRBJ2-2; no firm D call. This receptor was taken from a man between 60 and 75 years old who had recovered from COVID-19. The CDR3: CASSMRRAPNTGELFF. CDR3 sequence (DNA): TGTGCCAGTAGTATGCGACGAGCGCCGAACACCGGGGAGCTGTTTTTT. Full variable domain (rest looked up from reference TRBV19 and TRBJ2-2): DGGITQSPKYLFRKEGQNVTLSCEQNLNHDAMYWYRQDPGQGLRLIYYSQIVNDFQKGDIAEGYSVSREKKESFPLTVTSAQKNPTAFYLCASSMRRAPNTGELFFGEGSRLTVL.